These 26 T cell receptor beta chains were sequenced from one sample in a study of blood T cell repertoires in COVID-19. The repertoire was sequenced with immunoSEQ multiplex PCR; TCRdb's copy has only in-frame clones and lacks some. This sample has approximately 440,000 clones, with 90% found just once. Sequenced: PBMCs or T cells enriched from blood (not recorded which). Source of these receptors: a man aged 18 to 35 who had recovered from COVID-19.

Turning to this clone: This specimen includes other DNA sequences encoding the same CDR3. V gene TRBV5-1 combines with J gene TRBJ1-6; tentatively, D is TRBD1 (5 bases). The V end lost 0 bases, the J end lost 8 bases, and 9 bases lay between the germline ends. The CDR3 has 14 amino acids. Germline V gives CDR1 SGHRS, CDR2 YFSETQ. CDR3 DNA sequence: TGCGCCAGCAGCTTGGTACAGGAAGATTCACCCCTCCACTTT. Its protein product is CASSLVQEDSPLHF.

The chain is built from TRBV7-9 and TRBJ2-7; D not certain. Germline V gene sequence: CDR1 SEHNR, CDR2 FQNEAQ (reference sequence). The CDR3 consists of 13 residues. V was clipped by 5 bases and J by 9 bases, with 17 bases between them. The CDR3 reads CASSRPPSLVQYF. The CDR3 region has the DNA TGTGCCAGCAGCCGCCCCCCTAGTCTGGTGCAGTACTTC.

This clone has more than one count but fewer than ten. The chain is built from TRBV10-2 and TRBJ1-5, with no clear D. Trimming stripped 2 bases from V and 5 bases from J, with 7 bases between. Per germline, CDR1 WSHSY and CDR2 SAAADI. There are 13 residues in the CDR3. CDR3 bases: TGCGCCAGCAGTGAGACAGCATATCAGCCCCAGCATTTT. This translates into CASSETAYQPQHF.

The rearrangement uses TRBV6-5 and TRBJ1-2; 8 bases are shared with TRBD1. The germline V gene encodes CDR1 MNHEY and CDR2 SVGAGI. V shed 7 bases, J shed 4 bases, and the junction held 2 bases outside the gene matches. The CDR3 is 12 amino acids. The CDR3 DNA reads as TGTGCCAGCACTACAGGGGGCTATGGCTACACCTTC. This encodes CASTTGGYGYTF.

The rearrangement joins TRBV30 to TRBJ1-2; TRBD1 might be the D (6 bases). Germline CDR1 and CDR2: GTSNPN and SVGIG (reference sequence). CDR3 length: 13 amino acids. Trimming cost V 5 bases and J 5 bases, with 15 bases left between them. CDR3 sequence: CAWAPGQGYGYTF. The CDR3 region has the DNA TGTGCCTGGGCGCCGGGACAAGGGTATGGCTACACCTTC.

The gene calls are TRBV4-1 and TRBJ1-5, with D perhaps matching TRBD1 (5 bases). CDR1 MGHRA and CDR2 YSYEKL come from the germline V gene. Trimming stripped 1 base from V and 5 bases from J, with 12 bases between. This CDR3 region has 15 residues. CDR3 protein: CASSQASRVDQPQHF. CDR3 sequence (DNA): TGCGCCAGCAGCCAAGCTTCCAGGGTTGATCAGCCCCAGCATTTT.

V gene TRBV28 combines with J gene TRBJ1-2; 9 nucleotides align to TRBD1. V lost 8 bases to trimming and J lost 8 bases; unmatched junction nucleotides: 12. The CDR3 spans 14 residues. Germline CDR1 is MDHEN and CDR2 is SYDVKM. CDR3 region: CASGDRENGYGYTF. The DNA of the CDR3 is TGTGCCAGCGGGGACAGGGAGAACGGTTACGGCTACACCTTC.

This rearrangement joins TRBV5-4 to TRBJ1-6; possible D gene TRBD1, 6 bases. Germline-derived CDR1 and CDR2 are SGHNT and YYREEE (reference sequence). The V gene lost 4 bases and the J gene lost 10 bases, with 18 bases spanning the gap. The CDR3 is 15 amino acids. The CDR3, as DNA: TGTGCCAGCAGCCCCCAGGGGCAGGTGGGGTCACCCCTCCACTTT. It codes for CASSPQGQVGSPLHF.

The V call is TRBV29-1, the J call TRBJ1-4; the D gene is possibly TRBD1 (6 bases). Germline CDR1 and CDR2: SQVTM and ANQGSEA. The CDR3 loop spans 15 amino acids. V was clipped by 7 bases and J by 1 base, with 16 bases between them. This CDR3 reads CSGTGIGGTNEKLFF. DNA for the CDR3: TGCAGCGGCACAGGGATTGGGGGAACTAATGAAAAACTGTTTTTT.

The gene calls are TRBV12-3 or TRBV12-4 and TRBJ1-4; weak D call: TRBD1 (5 bases). CDR3 size: 13 residues. V was pared by 4 bases and J by 8 bases, with 11 bases between. The CDR3 region has the DNA TGTGCCAGCAGTTCCTGGGGGGTAGAAAAACTGTTTTTT. This translates into CASSSWGVEKLFF.

This clone was observed a single time. DNA of the CDR3: TGTGCCAGCAGCGCCCAAGAAACTAGCCGAACCTACGAGCAGTACTTC. Translated: CASSAQETSRTYEQYF. The chain has TRBV9 and TRBJ2-7, with D possibly being TRBD2 (6 bases). Trimming cost V 3 bases and J 2 bases, with 18 bases left between them. From germline, CDR1 is SGDLS and CDR2 YYNGEE. The CDR3 length is 16 residues.

The rearrangement joins TRBV2 to TRBJ1-6, with TRBD1 matching over 10 bases. V shed 5 bases, J shed 11 bases, and the junction held 6 bases outside the gene matches. The CDR3 is 14 amino acids. Germline CDR1 and CDR2: SNHLY and FYNNEI. In nucleotides, the CDR3 is TGTGCCAGCAGTCGAGGGGACAGGGGTCCACCCCTCCACTTT. Amino acid sequence: CASSRGDRGPPLHF.

The rearrangement joins TRBV11-3 to TRBJ1-2; no definite D call. V gave up 5 bases and J gave up 8 bases, with 12 bases separating them. CDR1 is SGHNT, CDR2 YENEEA, per germline. The CDR3 has 12 residues. CDR3 protein: CASSRSSTGYTF. The CDR3 DNA reads as TGTGCCAGCAGCCGCTCGTCAACAGGCTACACCTTC.

This clone was found once. V is TRBV5-5 and J is TRBJ1-5, with TRBD1 as a possible D gene (6 bases). Germline lookup yields CDR1 SGHKS and CDR2 YYEKEE (reference sequence). Trimming removed 3 bases at V and 3 bases at J, with 10 bases between. The CDR3 totals 14 residues. The DNA for the CDR3 is TGTGCCAGCAGCTCGGGGACACCCAATCAGCCCCAGCATTTT. Its protein product is CASSSGTPNQPQHF.

This chain connects TRBV28 to TRBJ2-7; tentatively, D is TRBD1 (5 bases). V shed 9 bases and J shed 5 bases, with 17 bases lying between them. CDR1 and CDR2 from the germline V gene are MDHEN and SYDVKM. This CDR3 has 13 amino acids. The CDR3 sequence is CARQADSPHEQYF. DNA for the CDR3: TGTGCCAGACAAGCAGACAGTCCACACGAGCAGTACTTC.

This chain links TRBV21-1 with TRBJ2-3; TRBD2 was called by the table and not checked on the DNA. TRBV21-1 is labeled a pseudogene. The CDR3 covers 16 residues. The CDR3: CASSKAERVSTDTQYF. The CDR3 region has the DNA TGTGCCAGCAGCAAAGCTGAGCGGGTTAGCACAGATACGCAGTATTTT.

The genes are TRBV2 and TRBJ2-2; 7 bases agree with TRBD2. The CDR3 loop spans 14 amino acids. The V gene end was trimmed by 9 bases and the J gene end by 0 bases; junction bases not matched to a gene: 4. Germline V lookup: CDR1 SNHLY, CDR2 FYNNEI. The DNA for the CDR3 is TGTGCCAGTTTACTAGCGACGAACACCGGGGAGCTGTTTTTT. Translated, it gives CASLLATNTGELFF.

The genes are TRBV30 and TRBJ2-7; 8 positions agree with TRBD1. V shed 4 bases, J shed 2 bases, and the junction held 7 bases outside the gene matches. The CDR3 has 14 amino acids. Germline loops: CDR1 GTSNPN, CDR2 SVGIG (reference sequence). The CDR3 coding sequence is TGTGCCTGGACTAAGAACAGGGGGGCCTACGAGCAGTACTTC. Encoded protein: CAWTKNRGAYEQYF.

V is TRBV18 and J is TRBJ1-1; D gene ambiguous. Germline V gene lookup returns CDR1 KGHSH and CDR2 LQKENI. The CDR3 extends over 11 amino acids. The V end lost 5 bases, the J end lost 10 bases, and 11 bases lay between the germline ends. CDR3 amino acids: CASSVEGSAFF. The CDR3 nucleotides read TGTGCCAGCTCAGTAGAGGGCTCAGCTTTCTTT.

The chain carries TRBV23-1 and TRBJ1-5, with TRBD1 matching 10 bases. TRBV23-1 is identified as an open reading frame with a role that is uncertain. The CDR3 spans 20 residues. V lost 4 bases, J lost 3 bases, and 18 bases stayed unmatched. For the CDR3, the DNA is TGCGCCAGCAGTCCTCCGGGCCGGGACAGGGGAGTCTGTACCAATCAGCCCCAGCATTTT. Residues: CASSPPGRDRGVCTNQPQHF.

The chain combines TRBV24-1 with TRBJ2-1; maybe TRBD1 (7 bases). The CDR3 has 16 residues. The germline CDR1 and CDR2 sequences are KGHDR and SFDVKD. The V and J ends lost 1 base and 8 bases respectively, with 17 bases between them. The CDR3 spells CATSDFIRGGGDEQFF. DNA for the CDR3: TGTGCCACCAGTGATTTTATTCGAGGAGGGGGCGATGAGCAGTTCTTC.

This clone was recorded once. This rearrangement joins TRBV28 to TRBJ1-2; the D gene is possibly TRBD1 (6 bases). V shed 2 bases and J shed 5 bases, with 12 bases lying between them. The germline V gene encodes CDR1 MDHEN and CDR2 SYDVKM. CDR3 length equals 14 residues. CDR3: CASSLGQSYYGYTF. CDR3 in DNA: TGTGCCAGCAGTTTAGGACAGAGCTATTATGGCTACACCTTC.

This clone appeared a single time. The J gene is TRBJ2-3, the V gene TRBV7-9, with a tentative D call TRBD2 (5 bases). The CDR3 length is 14 residues. Germline CDR1 is SEHNR and CDR2 is FQNEAQ (reference sequence). The V end was cut by 5 bases, the J end by 0 bases, with 9 bases between. The CDR3 region has the DNA TGTGCCAGCAGCCGAAGCGGAAGCACAGATACGCAGTATTTT. This encodes CASSRSGSTDTQYF.

This chain connects TRBV7-8 to TRBJ2-7; the match to TRBD1 covers 9 bases. V shed 5 bases and J 0 bases; nucleotides not matched to a gene: 5. This CDR3 is built from 15 residues. Germline assignment: CDR1 SGHVS and CDR2 FQNEAQ. CDR3 region: CASSGTGSSSYEQYF. The CDR3 region has the DNA TGTGCCAGCAGCGGGACAGGGAGCAGCTCCTACGAGCAGTACTTC.

This clone is a singleton in its sample. The sample contains more than one DNA sequence encoding this CDR3. The V gene is TRBV19, the J gene TRBJ1-1; no firm D call. CDR1 and CDR2 from the germline V gene are LNHDA and SQIVND (reference sequence). The CDR3 extends over 13 amino acids. The V end was cut by 3 bases, the J end by 0 bases, with 5 bases between. CDR3 in DNA: TGTGCCAGTAGTATCGCGGTGAACACTGAAGCTTTCTTT. It yields the protein CASSIAVNTEAFF.

The chain has TRBV5-6 and TRBJ1-2, with 11 bases lining up with TRBD1. Germline CDR1 is SGHDT and CDR2 is YYEEEE. V gave up 4 bases and J gave up 2 bases; unmatched junction bases: 4. The CDR3 spans 15 residues. The CDR3 is CASSAGTGGNYGYTF. In nucleotides, the CDR3 is TGTGCCAGCAGCGCTGGGACAGGGGGAAACTATGGCTACACCTTC.